This T cell receptor beta chain was recorded in a study of Tregs in tolerant kidney transplant recipients. Points from the study as a whole: In tolerant patients, donor-specific Tregs outgrew total Tregs, suggesting antigen-driven expansion. Few patients were studied, so findings need validation in larger groups.

To note about this clone: Its target is not known.

Per germline, CDR1 LNHDA and CDR2 SQIVND (reference sequence). The CDR3 is 15 residues long. The trim removed 5 bases at V and 6 bases at J, leaving 10 bases unmatched. TCRdb keeps only in-frame clones here, not all; method: immunoSEQ multiplex PCR. The table includes about 77,000 clones, more than 95% detected once. The chain is built from TRBV19 and TRBJ2-1; 7 bases are a match to TRBD1. The receptor's source is a human donor who received a combined kidney and bone marrow transplant. The material sequenced was CD4+ T cells from blood, taken before the transplant. The CDR3 nucleotides are TGTGCCAGTAGTCCCACGGGACAGATTGGCAATGAGCAGTTCTTC. It codes for CASSPTGQIGNEQFF.